This TCR beta chain was documented in a study of blood T cell repertoires in COVID-19. At the level of the study: T cells, B-cell-depleted T cells, or PBMCs supplied cDNA or gDNA.

TCRdb's table, derived via immunoSEQ multiplex PCR, lists solely in-frame clones and lacks some. The sample lists 130,000 to 150,000 clones, 85% occurring once. CDR3 size: 13 residues. Looked up from germline, CDR1 is GTSNPN and CDR2 is SVGIG (reference sequence). This TCR was recovered from a human donor with acute or convalescent COVID-19. The donor label of this sample is uncertain. The V gene is TRBV30, the J gene TRBJ2-3; D gene ambiguous. The source material was peripheral blood. CDR3 nucleotide sequence: TGTGCGTGGGCCACGAAAAATGCGGTTACGCAGTATTTT. This gives the protein CAWATKNAVTQYF. The entire variable domain, with the rest obtained from reference TRBV30 and TRBJ2-3, is as follows: SQTIHQWPATLVQPVGSPLSLECTVEGTSNPNLYWYRQAAGRGLQLLFYSVGIGQISSEVPQNLSASRPQDRQFILSSKKLLLSDSGFYLCAWATKNAVTQYFGPGTRLTVL.